The sequence of this TCR beta chain was determined in a study of shared clonotypes between healthy human individuals. Per germline, CDR1 SNHLY and CDR2 FYNNEI. The CDR3 is 17 amino acids. The J segment lost 2 bases and the V segment lost 0 bases, leaving 9 bases of the junction unmatched. Data came from immunoSEQ multiplex PCR; TCRdb stores just in-frame clones and leaves some out. The sample includes millions of clones, about 95% of them seen just once. CD45RO-negative, CCR7-selected cells formed the naive CD8 fraction, which excluded terminally differentiated effector memory CD45RA+ cells. Study-wide results and caveats: Four donors shared about 5% of their naive CD4 clonotypes.

This clone was recorded once. Its specificity is not known. Source material: naive CD8+ T cells sorted from blood. The chain combines TRBV2 with TRBJ2-5, with TRBD1 matching over 7 bases. The sequence was obtained from a man in his late teens or twenties in good health. The DNA of the CDR3 is TGTGCCAGCAGTGAAGCTGGTGTGGGGACAGATCAAGAGACCCAGTACTTC. The encoded protein is CASSEAGVGTDQETQYF.